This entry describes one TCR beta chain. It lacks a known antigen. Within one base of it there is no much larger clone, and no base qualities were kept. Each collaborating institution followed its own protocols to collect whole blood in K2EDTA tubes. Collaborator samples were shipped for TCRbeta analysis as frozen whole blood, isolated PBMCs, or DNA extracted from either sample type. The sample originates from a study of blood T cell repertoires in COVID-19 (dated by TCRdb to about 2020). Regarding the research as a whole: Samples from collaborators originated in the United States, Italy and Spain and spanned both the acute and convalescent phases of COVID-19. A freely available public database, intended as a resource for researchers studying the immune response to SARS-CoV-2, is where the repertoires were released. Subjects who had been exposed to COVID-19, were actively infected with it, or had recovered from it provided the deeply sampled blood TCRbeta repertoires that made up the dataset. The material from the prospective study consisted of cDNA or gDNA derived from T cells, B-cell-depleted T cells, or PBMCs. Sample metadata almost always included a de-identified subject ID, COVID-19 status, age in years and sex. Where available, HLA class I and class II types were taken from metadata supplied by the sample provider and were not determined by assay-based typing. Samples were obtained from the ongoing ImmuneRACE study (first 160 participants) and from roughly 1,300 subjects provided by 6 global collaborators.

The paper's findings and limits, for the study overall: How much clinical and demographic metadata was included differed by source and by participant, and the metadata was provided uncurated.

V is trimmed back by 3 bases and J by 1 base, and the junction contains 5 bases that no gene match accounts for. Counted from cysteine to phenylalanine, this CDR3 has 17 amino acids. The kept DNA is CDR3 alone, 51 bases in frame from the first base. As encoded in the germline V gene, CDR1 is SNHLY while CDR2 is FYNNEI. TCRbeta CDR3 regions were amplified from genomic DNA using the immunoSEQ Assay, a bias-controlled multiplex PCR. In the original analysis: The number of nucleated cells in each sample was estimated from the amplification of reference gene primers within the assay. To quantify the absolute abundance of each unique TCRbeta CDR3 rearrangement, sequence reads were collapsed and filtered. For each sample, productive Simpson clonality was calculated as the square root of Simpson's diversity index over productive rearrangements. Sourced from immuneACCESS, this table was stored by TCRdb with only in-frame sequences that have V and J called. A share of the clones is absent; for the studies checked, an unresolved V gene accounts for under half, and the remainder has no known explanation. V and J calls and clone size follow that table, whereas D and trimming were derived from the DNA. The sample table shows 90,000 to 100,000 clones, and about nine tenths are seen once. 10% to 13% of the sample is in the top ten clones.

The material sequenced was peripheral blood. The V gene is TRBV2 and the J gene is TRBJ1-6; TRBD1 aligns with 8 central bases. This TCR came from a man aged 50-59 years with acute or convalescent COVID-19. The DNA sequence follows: TGTGCCAGCAGTGACCGCAGGGGGCGATCCTATAATTCACCCCTCCACTTT. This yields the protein CASSDRRGRSYNSPLHF.